The source of this T cell receptor (beta chain) is a study of shared clonotypes between healthy human individuals. The healthy adult donors were HIV-negative and reported no recent acute infections or vaccinations. The protocol was immunoSEQ multiplex PCR, while the TCRdb copy is restricted to in-frame clones and leaves out a portion. The table has hundreds of thousands of clones, around 79% seen once. V shed 3 bases and J shed 0 bases, with 9 bases lying between them. CDR3 size: 13 residues. Germline V lookup: CDR1 SQVTM, CDR2 ANQGSEA. V gene TRBV29-1 combines with J gene TRBJ2-7, with D uncertain. The TCR sequence derives from a woman aged 40-49 years in good health. Some clones in this sample may be carry-over from other donors' samples. Sequencing was carried out using PBMCs. This CDR3 is CSVEVSSSYEQYF. In DNA, the CDR3 is TGCAGCGTTGAGGTTAGTAGCTCCTACGAGCAGTACTTC.